These T cell receptor beta chains were read from a single sample in a study of OX40 agonist ivuxolimab in advanced cancers. Only in-frame clones appear in the TCRdb table, and some are missing; sequencing was by immunoSEQ multiplex PCR. The top ten hold roughly 1.6% of the sample, which has roughly 100,000 clones, 87% seen once. This specimen was CD4+ or CD8+ T cells sorted from blood, taken in a trial of the OX40 agonist ivuxolimab. Receptors were obtained from an adult with an advanced solid tumor such as melanoma, head and neck, liver or kidney cancer. Both conserved end residues are part of each CDR3. A D gene is named only where the DNA matches it firmly. Only part of the rows carry a size: once, few, many, or a class if the clone is expanded.

D: -; V: TRBV29-1; J: TRBJ2-2; size: -; DNA: TGCAGCGCCCCGGACAGGAACACCGGGGAGCTGTTTTTT; CDR3: CSAPDRNTGELFF
D: -; V: TRBV7-2; J: TRBJ1-6; size: -; DNA: TGCGCCAGCAGCCAAGATAGGGGGGGGGCAGGATCACCCCTCCACTTT; CDR3: CASSQDRGGAGSPLHF
D: TRBD1; V: TRBV19; J: TRBJ2-7; size: once; DNA: TGTGCCAGTAGGGTGAACCAGGGGGTAAGGGAGCAGTACTTC; CDR3: CASRVNQGVREQYF
D: TRBD2; V: TRBV11-2; J: TRBJ2-1; size: -; DNA: TGTGCCAGCAGCTTACCGCTAGCGGGAGGGATCAATGAGCAGTTCTTC; CDR3: CASSLPLAGGINEQFF
D: -; V: TRBV19; J: TRBJ1-4; size: -; DNA: TGTGCCAGTAGGTGGCAGGCCTCTTCTAATGAAAAACTGTTTTTT; CDR3: CASRWQASSNEKLFF
D: TRBD2; V: TRBV5-4; J: TRBJ2-3; size: -; DNA: TGTGCCAGCAGCTTGGGGACCTTAGCGGGGGGGCGAGATACGCAGTATTTT; CDR3: CASSLGTLAGGRDTQYF
D: -; V: TRBV7-8; J: TRBJ2-3; size: -; DNA: TGTGCCAGCAGCTTAGCGAGGGGCGATACGCAGTATTTT; CDR3: CASSLARGDTQYF
D: TRBD2; V: TRBV5-1; J: TRBJ2-1; size: -; DNA: TGCGCCAGCAGCTGGCTAGCGGGAGATCGCGTTGAGCAGTTCTTC; CDR3: CASSWLAGDRVEQFF
D: -; V: TRBV6-1; J: TRBJ2-7; size: -; DNA: TGTGCCAGCAGTGAAGCGCTTAGCGATTCCTACGAGCAGTACTTC; CDR3: CASSEALSDSYEQYF
D: -; V: TRBV6-1; J: TRBJ2-7; size: once; DNA: TGTGCCAGCAGGGGGAGTGGGTTCTACGAGCAGTACTTC; CDR3: CASRGSGFYEQYF
D: -; V: TRBV10-3; J: TRBJ1-6; size: -; DNA: TGTGCCATCAGGGACAGAGAAAATTCACCCCTCCACTTT; CDR3: CAIRDRENSPLHF
D: -; V: TRBV10-3; J: TRBJ1-5; size: -; DNA: TGTGCCATCGGCCCTGAGCCCCAGCATTTT; CDR3: CAIGPEPQHF
D: -; V: TRBV18; J: TRBJ2-7; size: -; DNA: TGTGCCAGCTCACCAAGGATCTACGAGCAGTACTTC; CDR3: CASSPRIYEQYF
D: TRBD1; V: TRBV5-5; J: TRBJ1-5; size: once; DNA: TGTGCCAGCAGCTTGGGGGGCCGGGACAGTCTCAATCAGCCCCAGCATTTT; CDR3: CASSLGGRDSLNQPQHF
D: TRBD2; V: TRBV10-1; J: TRBJ2-7; size: -; DNA: TGCGCCAGTTCTGGGACTAGCGGGGGTATCTACGAGCAGTACTTC; CDR3: CASSGTSGGIYEQYF
D: -; V: TRBV19; J: TRBJ1-5; size: -; DNA: TGTGCCAGTGGTGGGGCTAGCAATCAGCCCCAGCATTTT; CDR3: CASGGASNQPQHF
D: -; V: TRBV29-1; J: TRBJ2-5; size: once; DNA: TGCAGCGTTCAACCCGGGGCGGATTCATTGGAGACCCAGTACTTC; CDR3: CSVQPGADSLETQYF
D: TRBD2; V: TRBV18; J: TRBJ2-3; size: -; DNA: TGTGCCAGCTCACGGGCTAGCGGGGCTAGCACAGATACGCAGTATTTT; CDR3: CASSRASGASTDTQYF
D: TRBD1; V: TRBV18; J: TRBJ1-1; size: -; DNA: TGTGCCAGCTCAGCCAGCCGGGACAGTAACACTGAAGCTTTCTTT; CDR3: CASSASRDSNTEAFF
D: TRBD2; V: TRBV7-6; J: TRBJ2-5; size: -; DNA: TGTGCCAGCAGCACTCGACTAGCGGGGGGCCAAGAGACCCAGTACTTC; CDR3: CASSTRLAGGQETQYF
D: TRBD2; V: TRBV7-2; J: TRBJ2-1; size: -; DNA: TGTGCCAGCAGCTTGGGGCCTAGCGGGAGTACTGAGCAGTTCTTC; CDR3: CASSLGPSGSTEQFF
D: -; V: TRBV27; J: TRBJ1-6; size: -; DNA: TGTGCCAGCAGTGGCAGGGATTCACCCCTCCACTTT; CDR3: CASSGRDSPLHF
D: -; V: TRBV5-1; J: TRBJ2-2; size: -; DNA: TGTGCCAGCAGCGCCCGGGACTCTATCACCGGGGAGCTGTTTTTT; CDR3: CASSARDSITGELFF
D: TRBD2; V: TRBV4-1; J: TRBJ2-1; size: -; DNA: TGCGCCAGCAGCCAAGAAGGCGGGGGGGCATCAGATGAGCAGTTCTTC; CDR3: CASSQEGGGASDEQFF
D: -; V: TRBV7-8; J: TRBJ2-3; size: few; DNA: TGTGCCAGCAGCTTAGTTGGGCTAGCGGATACGCAGTATTTT; CDR3: CASSLVGLADTQYF
D: -; V: TRBV19; J: TRBJ1-5; size: -; DNA: TGTGCCAGTAGCAATGAGAGACAGAATAGCAATCAGCCCCAGCATTTT; CDR3: CASSNERQNSNQPQHF
D: TRBD2; V: TRBV7-3; J: TRBJ2-3; size: -; DNA: TGTGCCAGCAGCCCCCGGGGGGGGCCCACAGATACGCAGTATTTT; CDR3: CASSPRGGPTDTQYF
D: -; V: TRBV30; J: TRBJ2-3; size: -; DNA: TGTGCCTGGAACGGAGTTTTGAACACAGATACGCAGTATTTT; CDR3: CAWNGVLNTDTQYF